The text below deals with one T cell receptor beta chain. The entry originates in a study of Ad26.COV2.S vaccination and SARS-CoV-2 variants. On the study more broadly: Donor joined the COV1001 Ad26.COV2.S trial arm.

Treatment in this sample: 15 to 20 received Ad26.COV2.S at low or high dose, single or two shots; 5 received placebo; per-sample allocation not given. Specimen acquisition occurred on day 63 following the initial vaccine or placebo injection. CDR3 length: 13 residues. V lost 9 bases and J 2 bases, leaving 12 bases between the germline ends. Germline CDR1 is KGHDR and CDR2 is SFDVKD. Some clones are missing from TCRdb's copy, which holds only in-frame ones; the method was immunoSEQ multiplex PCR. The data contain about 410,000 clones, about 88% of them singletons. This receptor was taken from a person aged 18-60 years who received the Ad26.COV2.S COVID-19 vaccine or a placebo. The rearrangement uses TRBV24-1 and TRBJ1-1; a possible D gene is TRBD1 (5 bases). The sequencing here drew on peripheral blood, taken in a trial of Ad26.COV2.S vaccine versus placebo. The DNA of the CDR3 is TGTGCCACCGGGGACGATCTTAACACTGAAGCTTTCTTT. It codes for CATGDDLNTEAFF.